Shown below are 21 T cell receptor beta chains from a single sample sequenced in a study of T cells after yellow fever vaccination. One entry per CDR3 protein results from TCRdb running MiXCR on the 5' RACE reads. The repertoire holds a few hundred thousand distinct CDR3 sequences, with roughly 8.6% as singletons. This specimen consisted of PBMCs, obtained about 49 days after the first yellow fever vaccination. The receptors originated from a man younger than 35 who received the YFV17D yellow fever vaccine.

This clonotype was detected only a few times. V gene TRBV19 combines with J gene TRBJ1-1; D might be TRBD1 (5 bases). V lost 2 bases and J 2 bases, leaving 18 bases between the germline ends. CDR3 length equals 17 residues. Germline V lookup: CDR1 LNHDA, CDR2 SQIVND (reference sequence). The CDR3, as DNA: TGTGCCAGTAGTATATTCTTCCCCGAGGGGTTAAACACTGAAGCTTTCTTT. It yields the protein CASSIFFPEGLNTEAFF.

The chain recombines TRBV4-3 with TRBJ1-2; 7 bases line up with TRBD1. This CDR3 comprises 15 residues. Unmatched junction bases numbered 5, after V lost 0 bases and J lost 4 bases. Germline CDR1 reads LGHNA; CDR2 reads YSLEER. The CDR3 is CASSQDPGGVYGYTF. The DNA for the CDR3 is TGCGCCAGCAGCCAAGATCCAGGGGGAGTCTATGGCTACACCTTC.

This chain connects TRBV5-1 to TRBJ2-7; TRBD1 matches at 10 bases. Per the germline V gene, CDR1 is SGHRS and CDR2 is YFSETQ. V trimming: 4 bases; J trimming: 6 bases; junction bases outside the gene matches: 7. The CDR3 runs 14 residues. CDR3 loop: CASSRGQGSGEQYV. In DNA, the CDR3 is TGCGCCAGCAGCAGGGGACAGGGGTCTGGCGAGCAGTACGTC.

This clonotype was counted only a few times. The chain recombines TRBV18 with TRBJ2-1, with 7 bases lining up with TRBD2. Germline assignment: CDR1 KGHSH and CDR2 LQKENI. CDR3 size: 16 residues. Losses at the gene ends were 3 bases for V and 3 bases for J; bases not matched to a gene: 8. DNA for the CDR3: TGTGCCAGCTCACCCCCGTGGGGGGGGGTCTACAATGAGCAGTTCTTC. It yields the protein CASSPPWGGVYNEQFF.

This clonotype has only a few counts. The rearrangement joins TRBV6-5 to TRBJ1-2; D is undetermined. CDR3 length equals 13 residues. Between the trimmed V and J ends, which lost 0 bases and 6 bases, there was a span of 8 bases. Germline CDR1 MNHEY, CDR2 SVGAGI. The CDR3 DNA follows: TGTGCCAGCAGTTACTCCCGGTATAATGGCTACACCTTC. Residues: CASSYSRYNGYTF.

The CDR3 DNA reads as TGTGCCAGCAGCTCCGTCGTGCGTGATACGCAGTATTTT. Amino acid sequence: CASSSVVRDTQYF. The chain is built from TRBV7-2 and TRBJ2-3; no definite D call. The CDR3 runs 13 residues. V was cut by 4 bases and J by 6 bases, with 11 bases left in between. The germline V gene has CDR1 SGHTA and CDR2 FQGNSA.

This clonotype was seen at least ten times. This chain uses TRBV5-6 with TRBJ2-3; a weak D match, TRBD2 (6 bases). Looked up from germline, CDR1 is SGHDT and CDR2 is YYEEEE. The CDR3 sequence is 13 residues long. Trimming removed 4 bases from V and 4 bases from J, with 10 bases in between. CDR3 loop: CASSEGGADTQYF. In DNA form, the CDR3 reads TGTGCCAGCAGCGAAGGAGGGGCAGATACGCAGTATTTT.

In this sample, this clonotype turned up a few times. As DNA, the CDR3 is TGTGCCAGCAGTTACTCGGGACAGGGGGCTGGAAACACCATATATTTT. Protein sequence: CASSYSGQGAGNTIYF. The gene calls are TRBV6-5 and TRBJ1-3; 11 bases map to TRBD1. Germline-derived CDR1 and CDR2 are MNHEY and SVGAGI. Losses at the gene ends were 0 bases for V and 2 bases for J; bases not matched to a gene: 0. The CDR3 length is 16 residues.

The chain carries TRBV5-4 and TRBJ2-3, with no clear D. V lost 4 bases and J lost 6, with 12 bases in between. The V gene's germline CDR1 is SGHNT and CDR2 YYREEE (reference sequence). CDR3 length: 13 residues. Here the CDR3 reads CASSGGWVDTQYF. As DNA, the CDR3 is TGTGCCAGCAGCGGTGGGTGGGTGGATACGCAGTATTTT.

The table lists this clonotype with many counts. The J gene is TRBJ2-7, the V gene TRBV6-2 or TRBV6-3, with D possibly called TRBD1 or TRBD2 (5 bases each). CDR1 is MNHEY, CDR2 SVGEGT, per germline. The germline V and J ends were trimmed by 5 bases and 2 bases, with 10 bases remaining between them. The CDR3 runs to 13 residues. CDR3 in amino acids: CASSGTEPYEQYF. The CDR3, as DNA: TGTGCCAGCAGTGGGACCGAACCCTACGAGCAGTACTTC.

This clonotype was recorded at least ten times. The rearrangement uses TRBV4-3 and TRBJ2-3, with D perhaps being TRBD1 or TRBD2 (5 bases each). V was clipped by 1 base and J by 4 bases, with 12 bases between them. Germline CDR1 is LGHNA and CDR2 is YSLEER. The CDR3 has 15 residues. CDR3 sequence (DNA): TGCGCCAGCAGCCAAGTGGGGGACCCCGCAGATACGCAGTATTTT. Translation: CASSQVGDPADTQYF.

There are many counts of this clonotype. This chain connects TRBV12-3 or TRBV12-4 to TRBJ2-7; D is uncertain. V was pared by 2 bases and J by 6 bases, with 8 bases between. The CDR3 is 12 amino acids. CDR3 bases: TGTGCCAGCAGTTTACCCCTAGGCGAGCAGTACTTC. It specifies CASSLPLGEQYF.

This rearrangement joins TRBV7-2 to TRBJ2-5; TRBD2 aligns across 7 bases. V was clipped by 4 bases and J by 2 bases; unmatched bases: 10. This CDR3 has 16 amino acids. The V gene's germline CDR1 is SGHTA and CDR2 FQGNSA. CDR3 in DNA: TGTGCCAGCAGCTCAAGACTACTAGCGAGGCAAGAGACCCAGTACTTC. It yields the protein CASSSRLLARQETQYF.

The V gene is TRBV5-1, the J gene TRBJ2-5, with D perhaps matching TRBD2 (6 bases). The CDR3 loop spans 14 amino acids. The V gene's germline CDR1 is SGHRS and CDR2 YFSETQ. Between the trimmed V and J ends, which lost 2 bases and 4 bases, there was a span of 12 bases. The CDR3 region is CASSFRRERETQYF. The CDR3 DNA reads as TGCGCCAGCAGCTTCCGACGGGAGAGAGAGACCCAGTACTTC.

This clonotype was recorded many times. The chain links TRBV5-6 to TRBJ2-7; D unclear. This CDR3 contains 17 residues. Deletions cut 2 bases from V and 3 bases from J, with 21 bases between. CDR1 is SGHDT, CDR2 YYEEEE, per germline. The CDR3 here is CASSFFTLTPMGYEQYV. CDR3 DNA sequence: TGTGCCAGCAGCTTTTTTACGTTGACACCGATGGGCTACGAGCAGTACGTC.

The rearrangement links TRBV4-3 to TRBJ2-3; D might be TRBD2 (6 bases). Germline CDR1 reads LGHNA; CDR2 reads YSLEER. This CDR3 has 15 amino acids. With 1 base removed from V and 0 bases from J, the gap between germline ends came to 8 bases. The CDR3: CASSQGGTSTDTQYF. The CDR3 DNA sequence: TGCGCCAGCAGCCAAGGTGGGACTAGCACAGATACGCAGTATTTT.

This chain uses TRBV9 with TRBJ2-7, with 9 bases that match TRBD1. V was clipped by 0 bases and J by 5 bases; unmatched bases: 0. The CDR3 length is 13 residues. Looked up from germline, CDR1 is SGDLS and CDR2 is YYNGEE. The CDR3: CASSVGQGDEQYV. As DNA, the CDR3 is TGTGCCAGCAGCGTAGGACAGGGGGACGAGCAGTACGTC.

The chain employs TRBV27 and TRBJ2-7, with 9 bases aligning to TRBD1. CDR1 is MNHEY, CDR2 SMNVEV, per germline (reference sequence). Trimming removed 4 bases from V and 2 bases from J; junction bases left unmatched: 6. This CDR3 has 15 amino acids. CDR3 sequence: CASSSYGQGTYEQYV. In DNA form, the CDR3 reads TGTGCCAGCAGTTCCTACGGACAGGGGACCTACGAGCAGTACGTC.

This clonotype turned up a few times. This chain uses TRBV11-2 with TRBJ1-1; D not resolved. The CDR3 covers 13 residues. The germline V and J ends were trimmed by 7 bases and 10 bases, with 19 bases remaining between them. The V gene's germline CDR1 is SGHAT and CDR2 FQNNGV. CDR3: CASKNILRRGAFF. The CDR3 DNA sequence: TGTGCCAGCAAGAATATCCTGCGACGTGGAGCTTTCTTT.

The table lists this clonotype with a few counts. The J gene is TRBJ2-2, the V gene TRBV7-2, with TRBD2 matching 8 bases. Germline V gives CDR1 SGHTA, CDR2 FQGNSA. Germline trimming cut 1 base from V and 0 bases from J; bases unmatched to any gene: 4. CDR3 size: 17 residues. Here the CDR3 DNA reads TGTGCCAGCAGCTTAGTCGCGCGGGGGGCGAACACCGGGGAGCTGTTTTTT. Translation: CASSLVARGANTGELFF.

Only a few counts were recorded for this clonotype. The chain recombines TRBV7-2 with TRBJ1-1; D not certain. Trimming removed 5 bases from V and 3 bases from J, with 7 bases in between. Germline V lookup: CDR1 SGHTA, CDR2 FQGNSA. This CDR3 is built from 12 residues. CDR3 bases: TGTGCCAGCAGCCTCCTATACACTGAAGCTTTCTTT. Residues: CASSLLYTEAFF.